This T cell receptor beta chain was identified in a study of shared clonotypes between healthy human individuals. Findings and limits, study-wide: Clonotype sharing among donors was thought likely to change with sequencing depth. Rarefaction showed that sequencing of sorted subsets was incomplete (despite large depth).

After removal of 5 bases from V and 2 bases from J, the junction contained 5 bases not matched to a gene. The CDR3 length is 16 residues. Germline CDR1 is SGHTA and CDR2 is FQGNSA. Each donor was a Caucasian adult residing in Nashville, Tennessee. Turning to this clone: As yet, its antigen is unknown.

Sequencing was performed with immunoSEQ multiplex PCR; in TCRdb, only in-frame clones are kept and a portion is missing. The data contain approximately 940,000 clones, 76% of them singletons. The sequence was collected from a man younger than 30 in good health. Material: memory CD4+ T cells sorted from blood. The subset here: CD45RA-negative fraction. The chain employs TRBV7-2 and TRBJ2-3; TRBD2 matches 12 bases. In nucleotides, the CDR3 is TGTGCCAGCAGCCCCGGACTAGCGGGATACACAGATACGCAGTATTTT. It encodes CASSPGLAGYTDTQYF.